This entry lists 25 T cell receptor beta chains sequenced from one sample in a study of spatial heterogeneity in lung cancer. TCRdb redid the calling of the 5' RACE reads with MiXCR, one entry per CDR3 protein. In the table there are about 25,000 distinct CDR3 sequences, roughly 9% of which are singletons. These receptors have no known antigen. The study, taken as a whole, reports: Intratumoral expanded alpha and beta TCR counts were found to track tumor mutation counts.

As for time point: sample taken at primary tumor resection. The sequences come from lung tumor tissue, collected at surgery. The source is a male donor with early-stage non-small cell lung cancer.

In its sample, this clonotype was seen many times. The V gene is TRBV6-2 or TRBV6-3, the J gene TRBJ1-2; D gene uncertain. Germline loops: CDR1 MNHEY, CDR2 SVGEGT. Trimming cost V 6 bases and J 0 bases, with 17 bases left between them. The CDR3 contains 16 residues. The CDR3 protein is CASSEPPTYSNYGYTF. CDR3 coding DNA: TGTGCCAGCAGCGAACCCCCGACGTACTCTAACTATGGCTACACCTTC.

This clonotype was detected only a few times. The chain employs TRBV9 and TRBJ1-1, with unresolved D. Trimming pared 0 bases from V and 5 bases from J, leaving 11 bases between. CDR1 SGDLS and CDR2 YYNGEE come from the germline V gene. This CDR3 comprises 14 residues. The chain's CDR3 is CASSVGDIRTEAFF. CDR3 DNA sequence: TGTGCCAGCAGCGTAGGAGACATAAGGACTGAAGCTTTCTTT.

The table lists this clonotype with many counts. V is TRBV4-2 and J is TRBJ2-3; maybe TRBD2 (6 bases). V was cut by 6 bases and J by 9 bases, with 13 bases left in between. Germline assignment: CDR1 LGHNA and CDR2 YNFKEQ. This CDR3 contains 12 residues. The CDR3 DNA reads TGTGCCAGCAGGGTAGTTAGCGGAACGCAGTATTTT. Translating gives CASRVVSGTQYF.

This clonotype rates as medium-sized. The gene calls are TRBV28 and TRBJ2-7, with a tentative D call TRBD2 (5 bases). Trimming took off 7 bases at V and 6 bases at J, with 22 bases between the two ends. The length of the CDR3 is 15 residues. CDR1 is MDHEN, CDR2 SYDVKM, per germline. The CDR3 region has the DNA TGTGCCAGCACCCCCCTCCCGCGAGGGTTTCCCGAGCAGTACTTC. Protein product: CASTPLPRGFPEQYF.

This clonotype appeared many times. The rearrangement uses TRBV15 and TRBJ2-3, with 7 bases identical to TRBD1. This CDR3 has 18 residues. In germline, CDR1 is LNHNV, CDR2 YYDKDF (reference sequence). V was clipped by 5 bases and J by 4 bases; unmatched bases: 18. CDR3 in DNA: TGTGCCACCAGCCATGCTCCTCCCTGGGCTAGGGGGCCAGATACGCAGTATTTT. Its translation is CATSHAPPWARGPDTQYF.

This clonotype was observed many times. The gene calls are TRBV28 and TRBJ1-5; the D gene is possibly TRBD1 (5 bases). V dropped 5 bases and J dropped 7 bases, with 15 bases sitting between them. In germline, CDR1 is MDHEN, CDR2 SYDVKM. The CDR3 sequence is 14 residues long. In DNA, the CDR3 is TGTGCCAGCAGTATTGACGGGACGAGACAGCCCCAGCATTTT. Protein product: CASSIDGTRQPQHF.

The chain is built from TRBV25-1 and TRBJ2-1; D perhaps matches TRBD1 (6 bases). Germline V CDR1 and CDR2: MGHDK, SYGVNS. Trimming pared 8 bases from V and 5 bases from J, leaving 16 bases between. The CDR3 is 14 amino acids. The DNA for the CDR3 is TGTGCCAGCCGCTCCCGGGACAACCACAATGAGCAGTTCTTC. This encodes CASRSRDNHNEQFF.

There are many counts of this clonotype. The chain uses TRBV6-1 and TRBJ1-4; 10 nucleotides agree with TRBD1. The CDR3 is made up of 15 amino acids. J gave up 8 bases and V 5 bases, and 8 bases lay outside the gene matches. Germline CDR1 and CDR2: MNHNS and SASEGT. CDR3 bases: TGTGCCAGCAGTATGCGGGGGGACAGGGGAGAAAAACTGTTTTTT. This translates into CASSMRGDRGEKLFF.

The table lists this clonotype with a few counts. CDR3 protein: CASSRGATYGYTF. Written as DNA, the CDR3 is TGCGCCAGCAGCCGGGGGGCGACCTATGGCTACACCTTC. This chain joins TRBV5-1 and TRBJ1-2; D is possibly TRBD1 (6 bases). Germline assignment: CDR1 SGHRS and CDR2 YFSETQ. With 4 bases removed from V and 4 bases from J, the gap between germline ends came to 11 bases. The CDR3 spans 13 residues.

This clonotype has a count of ten or more. The chain links TRBV20-1 to TRBJ1-5, with TRBD1 matching 8 bases. CDR1 and CDR2 from the germline V gene are DFQATT and SNEGSKA (reference sequence). The junction had 12 bases not matched to a gene; V was cut back by 5 bases and J by 6 bases. There are 15 residues in the CDR3. The CDR3 nucleotides read TGCAGTGCTCCTCGAGGGGGCACAGGGGGTCAGCCCCAGCATTTT. Translated, it gives CSAPRGGTGGQPQHF.

This chain connects TRBV29-1 to TRBJ2-1; D is undetermined. CDR1 and CDR2 (germline): SQVTM, ANQGSEA. Trimming left V 4 bases short and J 5 bases short, with 21 bases between. The CDR3 spans 16 residues. Here the CDR3 DNA reads TGCAGCGTTGTGGGCCTAGACTCCCTCGCGGACAATGAGCAGTTCTTC. It is translated as CSVVGLDSLADNEQFF.

This clonotype occurred many times. CDR3 coding DNA: TGTGCCAGCAGTTCGCCGGGGGTAGCGGGCGTTTCCTACGAGCAGTACTTC. This gives the protein CASSSPGVAGVSYEQYF. The V gene is TRBV28, the J gene TRBJ2-7, with 7 bases that match TRBD2. Germline V gene sequence: CDR1 MDHEN, CDR2 SYDVKM. The V gene end was trimmed by 4 bases and the J gene end by 1 base; junction bases not matched to a gene: 13. The CDR3 is 17 residues long.

J is TRBJ2-7 and V is TRBV5-6; 10 nucleotides agree with TRBD2. The V and J ends lost 0 bases and 3 bases, in that order; junction bases with no gene match: 9. Germline CDR1 and CDR2: SGHDT and YYEEEE. The CDR3 contains 17 residues. Here the CDR3 DNA reads TGTGCCAGCAGCTTGGCTCTTAGCGGGAGGTTCGACTACGAGCAGTACTTC. It encodes CASSLALSGRFDYEQYF.

The rearrangement joins TRBV2 to TRBJ1-4; no clear D gene. The CDR3 covers 14 residues. Trimming shortened V by 7 bases and J by 2 bases, and 11 bases separated the two germline ends. Germline V CDR1 and CDR2: SNHLY, FYNNEI. The CDR3 bases are TGTGCCAGCATGAGTCGGTGGACTAATGAAAAACTGTTTTTT. It codes for CASMSRWTNEKLFF.

This clonotype was counted ten times or more. This chain joins TRBV7-2 and TRBJ2-3; the D call may be TRBD1 or TRBD2 (5 bases each). V lost 3 bases, J lost 5 bases, and 12 bases lay in between. The V gene's germline CDR1 is SGHTA and CDR2 FQGNSA. The CDR3 extends over 14 amino acids. The CDR3: CASSLSGPKDTQYF. The CDR3 DNA reads as TGTGCCAGCAGCTTGTCGGGGCCTAAAGATACGCAGTATTTT.

This clonotype was counted ten times or more. This chain links TRBV15 with TRBJ2-1; perhaps TRBD2 as D (5 bases). Trimming left V 4 bases short and J 9 bases short, with 10 bases between. Germline V CDR1 and CDR2: LNHNV, YYDKDF (reference sequence). The length of the CDR3 is 12 residues. The CDR3 sequence is CATSTGEGEQFF. CDR3 bases: TGTGCCACCAGCACTGGTGAGGGTGAGCAGTTCTTC. Looking up the rest from reference TRBV15 and TRBJ2-1 gives the full variable domain: DAMVIQNPRYQVTQFGKPVTLSCSQTLNHNVMYWYQQKSSQAPKLLFHYYDKDFNNEADTPDNFQSRRPNTSFCFLDIRSPGLGDTAMYLCATSTGEGEQFFGPGTRLTVL.

This clonotype was seen a few times. The V gene is TRBV10-3, the J gene TRBJ2-6, with 8 bases identical to TRBD1. Germline assignment: CDR1 ENHRY and CDR2 SYGVKD. This CDR3 is 17 amino acids long. V trimming: 4 bases; J trimming: 0 bases; junction bases outside the gene matches: 5. This chain's CDR3 is CAISAGQEISGANVLTF. CDR3 sequence (DNA): TGTGCCATCAGTGCGGGACAGGAGATCTCTGGGGCCAACGTCCTGACTTTC.

This clonotype was found many times. This chain connects TRBV7-6 to TRBJ2-5; D gene unclear. Trimming removed 5 bases from V and 1 base from J, with 11 bases in between. The CDR3 has 14 residues. The germline V gene encodes CDR1 SGHVS and CDR2 FNYEAQ. DNA for the CDR3: TGTGCCAGCAGCCAGACCACTACCCAAGAGACCCAGTACTTC. This encodes CASSQTTTQETQYF.

This clonotype was observed a few times. The rearrangement uses TRBV7-2 and TRBJ2-1; D assignment may be TRBD1 or TRBD2 (5 bases each). This CDR3 contains 17 residues. Trimming took off 1 base at V and 0 bases at J, with 13 bases between the two ends. Germline CDR1 and CDR2: SGHTA and FQGNSA. CDR3 sequence: CASSLVTGRSSYNEQFF. In DNA, the CDR3 is TGTGCCAGCAGCTTAGTAACGGGACGTAGCTCCTACAATGAGCAGTTCTTC. Supplemented by reference TRBV7-2 and TRBJ2-1, the full variable domain reads GAGVSQSPSNKVTEKGKDVELRCDPISGHTALYWYRQSLGQGLEFLIYFQGNSAPDKSGLPSDRFSAERTGGSVSTLTIQRTQQEDSAVYLCASSLVTGRSSYNEQFFGPGTRLTVL.

This clonotype was seen a few times. This chain uses TRBV6-2 or TRBV6-3 with TRBJ2-3, with TRBD2 matching 11 bases. This CDR3 has 15 amino acids. Germline lookup yields CDR1 MNHEY and CDR2 SVGEGT. After removal of 4 bases from V and 4 bases from J, the junction contained 4 bases not matched to a gene. CDR3 sequence: CASSLGTSGADTQYF. CDR3 sequence (DNA): TGTGCCAGCAGTTTAGGGACTAGCGGCGCAGATACGCAGTATTTT.

This clonotype has a count of ten or more. This chain connects TRBV11-1 to TRBJ2-3; D is perhaps TRBD1 (6 bases). Germline lookup yields CDR1 SGHAT and CDR2 FQDESV (reference sequence). There are 24 residues in the CDR3. The CDR3 is CAIDCGAGIMGAPQTKTSTDTQYF. The CDR3 region has the DNA TGTGCGATCGATTGTGGGGCCGGTATCATGGGGGCCCCGCAAACAAAAACTAGCACAGATACGCAGTATTTT. The full variable domain, in which reference TRBV11-1 and TRBJ2-3 provide the parts outside the CDR3, is EAEVAQSPRYKITEKSQAVAFWCDPISGHATLYWYRQILGQGPELLVQFQDESVVDDSQLPKDRFSAERLKGVDSTLKIQPAELGDSAMYLCAIDCGAGIMGAPQTKTSTDTQYFGPGTRLTVL.

This clonotype was counted between two and nine times. The V gene is TRBV11-1, the J gene TRBJ2-7, with D possibly being TRBD2 (6 bases). The CDR3 has 17 amino acids. Looked up from germline, CDR1 is SGHAT and CDR2 is FQDESV (reference sequence). Trimming pared 5 bases from V and 0 bases from J, leaving 20 bases between. In DNA, the CDR3 is TGTGCCAGCAGCCGCGGGGCGGGGTTCCTCAGCTCCTACGAGCAGTACTTC. Its protein is CASSRGAGFLSSYEQYF.

Many counts were recorded for this clonotype. J is TRBJ1-5 and V is TRBV28; no clear D gene. The V and J ends lost 7 bases and 7 bases respectively, with 11 bases between them. The CDR3 runs to 12 residues. Germline V gives CDR1 MDHEN, CDR2 SYDVKM. CDR3 sequence reads: CASKGGSQPQHF. The CDR3 DNA reads TGTGCCAGCAAGGGCGGCAGCCAGCCCCAGCATTTT.

This clonotype was found a few times. This chain joins TRBV10-2 and TRBJ2-7; 13 nucleotides line up with TRBD2. The V gene end was trimmed by 2 bases and the J gene end by 2 bases; junction bases not matched to a gene: 0. The V gene's germline CDR1 is WSHSY and CDR2 SAAADI. The CDR3 totals 15 residues. CDR3 region: CASSETSGRAYEQYF. For the CDR3, the DNA is TGCGCCAGCAGTGAGACTAGCGGGAGGGCCTACGAGCAGTACTTC.

This clonotype has ten or more counts. The V call is TRBV5-1, the J call TRBJ2-5; D is undetermined. Germline V lookup: CDR1 SGHRS, CDR2 YFSETQ. The CDR3 spans 12 residues. With 0 bases removed from V and 3 bases from J, the gap between germline ends came to 3 bases. The CDR3 sequence: CASSLVEETQYF. The DNA for the CDR3 is TGCGCCAGCAGCTTGGTGGAAGAGACCCAGTACTTC. Filled out from reference TRBV5-1 and TRBJ2-5, the complete variable domain reads KAGVTQTPRYLIKTRGQQVTLSCSPISGHRSVSWYQQTPGQGLQFLFEYFSETQRNKGNFPGRFSGRQFSNSRSEMNVSTLELGDSALYLCASSLVEETQYFGPGTRLLVL.